The rows below give T cell receptor beta chains drawn from one sample of a study of T cells after yellow fever vaccination. Each CDR3 protein gets one entry after TCRdb re-called the 5' RACE reads with MiXCR. In the table there are hundreds of thousands of distinct CDR3 sequences, roughly 14% of which are singletons. Sequences were derived from PBMCs, sampled on the day of the yellow fever booster vaccination. The source of these receptors is a young man who received the YFV17D yellow fever vaccine. The CDR3 runs from the conserved cysteine through the conserved F or W. The order of the fields is V gene, CDR3 length, clone size, D gene, J gene, CDR3 protein, CDR3 DNA. A D gene is named only where the DNA matches it firmly. Some rows mark clone size as missing; the rest say once, few, many or name a class of expanded clone.

V: TRBV24-1; length: 15; size: .; D: .; J: TRBJ1-5; CDR3: CATSASDTPRRPQHF; DNA: TGTGCCACCAGTGCCAGTGATACCCCCCGCCGGCCCCAGCATTTT
V: TRBV29-1; length: 13; size: few; D: .; J: TRBJ1-1; CDR3: CSVDTARGTEAFF; DNA: TGCAGCGTTGATACGGCTAGAGGAACTGAAGCTTTCTTT
V: TRBV24-1; length: 19; size: .; D: TRBD2; J: TRBJ2-5; CDR3: CATSDLRDWREAPQETQYF; DNA: TGTGCCACCAGTGATTTGCGGGACTGGCGGGAGGCCCCTCAAGAGACCCAGTACTTC
V: TRBV20-1; length: 14; size: few; D: .; J: TRBJ2-3; CDR3: CSAQPPMGEDTQYF; DNA: TGCAGTGCACAACCCCCCATGGGTGAAGATACGCAGTATTTT
V: TRBV3-1; length: 13; size: .; D: .; J: TRBJ1-1; CDR3: CASSALENTEAFF; DNA: TGTGCCAGCAGCGCCCTGGAGAACACTGAAGCTTTCTTT
V: TRBV5-1; length: 15; size: .; D: .; J: TRBJ2-7; CDR3: CASSEWGPSSYEQYF; DNA: TGCGCCAGCAGCGAGTGGGGGCCTAGCTCCTACGAGCAGTACTTC
V: TRBV7-2; length: 16; size: .; D: TRBD2; J: TRBJ2-7; CDR3: CASSLSLSGSGYEQYF; DNA: TGTGCCAGCAGCTTATCCCTTAGCGGGAGTGGCTACGAGCAGTACTTC
V: TRBV6-5; length: 12; size: few; D: .; J: TRBJ1-1; CDR3: CATVDTGTEAFF; DNA: TGTGCCACCGTGGACACCGGCACTGAAGCTTTCTTT
V: TRBV6-1; length: 15; size: few; D: TRBD2; J: TRBJ2-3; CDR3: CASRGLAPSSNTQYF; DNA: TGTGCCAGCAGAGGACTAGCGCCCTCGTCGAATACGCAGTATTTT
V: TRBV24-1; length: 12; size: few; D: TRBD2; J: TRBJ2-1; CDR3: CATSDPLRELFF; DNA: TGTGCCACCAGTGATCCCCTGCGGGAGCTGTTCTTC
V: TRBV6-2/TRBV6-3; length: 15; size: many; D: TRBD2; J: TRBJ2-2; CDR3: CASSGLAGVIGELFF; DNA: TGTGCCAGCAGTGGACTAGCGGGAGTGATCGGGGAGCTGTTTTTT
V: TRBV5-6; length: 11; size: many; D: .; J: TRBJ2-5; CDR3: CASSLNRAQYF; DNA: TGTGCCAGCAGCTTAAACAGGGCCCAGTACTTC
V: TRBV7-9; length: 12; size: many; D: .; J: TRBJ1-4; CDR3: CASSLNYEKLFF; DNA: TGTGCCAGCAGCCTGAACTATGAAAAACTGTTTTTT
V: TRBV30; length: 15; size: few; D: .; J: TRBJ1-6; CDR3: CAWSGLLGYNSPLHF; DNA: TGTGCCTGGAGTGGTCTATTGGGGTATAATTCACCCCTCCACTTT
V: TRBV29-1; length: 13; size: few; D: .; J: TRBJ2-3; CDR3: CSVDTGGQDTQYF; DNA: TGCAGCGTTGATACCGGGGGCCAAGATACGCAGTATTTT
V: TRBV6-2/TRBV6-3; length: 15; size: few; D: .; J: TRBJ2-1; CDR3: CASKLAPISYNEQFF; DNA: TGTGCCAGCAAGCTAGCACCTATCTCCTACAATGAGCAGTTCTTC
V: TRBV7-2; length: 16; size: .; D: TRBD2; J: TRBJ2-1; CDR3: CASSPGGANLNNEQFF; DNA: TGTGCCAGCAGCCCCGGGGGGGCCAACTTGAACAATGAGCAGTTCTTC
V: TRBV18; length: 12; size: .; D: .; J: TRBJ2-7; CDR3: CASSRGEYEQYF; DNA: TGTGCCAGCTCACGAGGGGAATACGAGCAGTACTTC
V: TRBV25-1; length: 15; size: .; D: .; J: TRBJ1-4; CDR3: CASSDVGASNEKLFF; DNA: TGTGCCAGCAGTGACGTCGGGGCCTCTAATGAAAAACTGTTTTTT
V: TRBV7-2; length: 12; size: .; D: .; J: TRBJ2-3; CDR3: CASRLNREQQYF; DNA: TGTGCCAGCAGGTTAAACCGGGAACAGCAGTATTTT
V: TRBV29-1; length: 15; size: few; D: TRBD2; J: TRBJ2-2; CDR3: CSVTRGSGRIGELFF; DNA: TGCAGCGTCACCCGTGGTAGCGGGAGAATCGGGGAGCTGTTTTTT
V: TRBV12-3/TRBV12-4; length: 12; size: few; D: .; J: TRBJ2-1; CDR3: CASSPRRYEQFF; DNA: TGTGCCAGCAGTCCCCGGAGGTATGAGCAGTTCTTC
V: TRBV30; length: 11; size: .; D: .; J: TRBJ2-5; CDR3: CASLRGETQYF; DNA: TGTGCCTCCTTGAGGGGGGAGACCCAGTACTTC
V: TRBV20-1; length: 11; size: few; D: .; J: TRBJ1-1; CDR3: CSAPEGFEAFF; DNA: TGCAGTGCGCCCGAGGGGTTTGAAGCTTTCTTT
V: TRBV25-1; length: 14; size: few; D: .; J: TRBJ1-5; CDR3: CASTYGVRGQPQHF; DNA: TGTGCCAGCACTTACGGGGTAAGGGGTCAGCCCCAGCATTTT
V: TRBV7-2; length: 13; size: .; D: TRBD1; J: TRBJ2-1; CDR3: CASGGQGYNEQFF; DNA: TGTGCCAGCGGCGGACAGGGTTACAATGAGCAGTTCTTC